A selection of T cell receptor beta chains follows, all from one sample in a study of T cells after yellow fever vaccination. TCRdb reanalysed the 5' RACE reads using MiXCR and keeps one entry per CDR3 protein. The sample lists hundreds of thousands of distinct CDR3 sequences, around 4% occurring once. The sample consisted of PBMCs, taken on the day of the yellow fever booster vaccination. The receptor set was obtained from a man aged 18 to 30 who received the YFV17D yellow fever vaccine. CDR3s include the opening cysteine and the closing phenylalanine or tryptophan. The order of the fields is V gene, J gene, D gene, CDR3 protein. The D gene is left open where the match is weak.

TRBV28,TRBJ1-1,.,CASRRIEAFF
TRBV7-2,TRBJ2-3,TRBD1,CASSLGGQGPSAQYF
TRBV6-6,TRBJ2-5,TRBD1,CASSQRDRAQETQYF
TRBV10-3,TRBJ2-3,TRBD1,CAISVEGADTQYF
TRBV5-1,TRBJ1-2,.,CASSSDFNYGYTF
TRBV20-1,TRBJ2-4,TRBD2,CSARERTSGVGIQYF
TRBV5-1,TRBJ2-7,TRBD1,CASSPGQGEGEQYF
TRBV2,TRBJ1-1,.,CASSESSRQDSPAFF
TRBV5-1,TRBJ2-3,TRBD2,CASSGTSVTDTQYF
TRBV6-5,TRBJ2-1,TRBD2,CASSSWEASGDYNEQFF
TRBV12-3/TRBV12-4,TRBJ2-3,TRBD2,CASSRSGGRADTQYF
TRBV20-1,TRBJ1-1,TRBD1,CSASPLGQGEAFF
TRBV10-3,TRBJ2-7,.,CAIEGWGSYEQYF
TRBV18,TRBJ1-1,.,CASSPLKSTTPNTEAFF
TRBV7-2,TRBJ1-4,.,CASSPFRNEKLFF
TRBV6-2/TRBV6-3,TRBJ2-2,TRBD2,CASTKLAGVVTGELFF
TRBV7-8,TRBJ1-5,.,CASSLGELYSNQPQHF
TRBV6-1,TRBJ1-1,.,CASSEAVYYEAFF
TRBV4-3,TRBJ2-1,.,CASSYGFNEQFF
TRBV7-2,TRBJ2-7,TRBD2,CASRAGGHYEQYF
TRBV14,TRBJ2-7,.,CASSQVPPGEGEVQSYEQYF
TRBV4-1,TRBJ1-1,.,CASSQDASRNTEAFF
TRBV5-1,TRBJ1-6,.,CASSERQPYNSPLHF
TRBV12-3/TRBV12-4,TRBJ1-4,.,CASSTERPTNEKLFF
TRBV20-1,TRBJ2-2,.,CSASRGGRTGELFF
TRBV20-1,TRBJ2-6,TRBD1,CSARGQENSGANVLTF
TRBV7-2,TRBJ1-2,TRBD1,CASSPRGGTGRIEGYTF
TRBV20-1,TRBJ1-1,.,CSAREFLSNTEAFF
TRBV5-1,TRBJ2-7,.,CASSPAVLSENEQYF
TRBV7-2,TRBJ1-4,TRBD1,CASSSRGINEKLFF
TRBV21-1,TRBJ2-5,.,CASSKGKGPRDRYQETQYF
TRBV4-2,TRBJ2-3,.,CASSPPVRGPDPSTDTQYF
TRBV7-9,TRBJ2-1,.,CASSARGNEQFF
TRBV29-1,TRBJ2-7,TRBD1,CSVETGGPEQYF
TRBV6-6,TRBJ2-5,.,CASRGIPQETQYF
TRBV20-1,TRBJ1-4,.,CSARDRAAGYEKLFF
TRBV7-2,TRBJ2-7,.,CASSLSYEQYF
TRBV11-2,TRBJ2-1,.,CASSLPQPEVFF
TRBV4-2,TRBJ2-5,.,CASSPRGRTSQETQYF
TRBV12-3/TRBV12-4,TRBJ2-1,.,CASSLGGGLNEQFF
TRBV12-3/TRBV12-4,TRBJ1-6,.,CASSFSPFGGASPLHF
TRBV7-9,TRBJ2-2,.,CASSPPVGELFF
TRBV23-1,TRBJ1-4,TRBD1,CASSPPGTGGKLFF
TRBV12-5,TRBJ1-5,.,CASGLVLGGNLNQPQHF
TRBV7-2,TRBJ2-3,TRBD1,CASSVRQGLYADTQYF
TRBV5-1,TRBJ2-1,.,CASSLTVPRGNEQFF
TRBV19,TRBJ2-5,TRBD2,CASKPRGGPLETQYF
TRBV18,TRBJ1-6,TRBD1,CASSTTTQGAWNSPLHF
TRBV6-5,TRBJ1-4,.,CASSNMGLGREKLFF
TRBV5-5,TRBJ1-5,TRBD1,CASSSGTGIYSNQPQHF
TRBV5-6,TRBJ2-5,.,CASSLLGGKETQYF